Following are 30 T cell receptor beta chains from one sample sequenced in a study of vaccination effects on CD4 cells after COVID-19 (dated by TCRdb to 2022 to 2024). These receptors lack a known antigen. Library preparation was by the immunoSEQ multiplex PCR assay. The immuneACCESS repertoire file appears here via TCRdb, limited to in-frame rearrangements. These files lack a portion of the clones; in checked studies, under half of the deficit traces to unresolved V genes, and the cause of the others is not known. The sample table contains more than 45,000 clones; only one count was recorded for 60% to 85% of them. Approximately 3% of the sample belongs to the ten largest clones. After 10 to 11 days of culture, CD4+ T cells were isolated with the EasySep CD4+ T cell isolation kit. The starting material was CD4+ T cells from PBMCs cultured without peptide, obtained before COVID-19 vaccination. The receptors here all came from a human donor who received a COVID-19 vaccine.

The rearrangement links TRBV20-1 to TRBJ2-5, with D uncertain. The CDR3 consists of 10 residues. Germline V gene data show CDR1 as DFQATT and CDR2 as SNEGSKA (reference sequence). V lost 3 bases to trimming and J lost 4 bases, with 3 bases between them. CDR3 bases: TGCAGTGCTAGCGGAGAGACCCAGTACTTC. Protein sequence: CSASGETQYF.

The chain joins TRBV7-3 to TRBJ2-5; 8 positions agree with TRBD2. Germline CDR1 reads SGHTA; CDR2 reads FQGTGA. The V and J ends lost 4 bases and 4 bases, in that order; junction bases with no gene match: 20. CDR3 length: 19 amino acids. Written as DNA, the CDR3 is TGTGCCAGCAGCTCCCAGGAGCGGTTAGCGGGGCTAAAGCGAGAGACCCAGTACTTC. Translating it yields CASSSQERLAGLKRETQYF.

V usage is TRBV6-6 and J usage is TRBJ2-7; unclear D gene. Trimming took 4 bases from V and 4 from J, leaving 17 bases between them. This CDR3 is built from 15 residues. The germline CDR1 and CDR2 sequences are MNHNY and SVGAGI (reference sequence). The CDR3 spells CASSFRVNLRYEQYV. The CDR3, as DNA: TGTGCCAGCAGTTTCCGGGTAAATCTTAGGTACGAGCAGTACGTC.

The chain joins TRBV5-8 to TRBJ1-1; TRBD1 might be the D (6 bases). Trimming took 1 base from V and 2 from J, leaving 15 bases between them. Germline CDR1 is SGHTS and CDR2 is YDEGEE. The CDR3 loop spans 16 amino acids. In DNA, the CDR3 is TGTGCCAGCAGCTTGCGTGGGGGCGGGCGAAACACTGAAGCTTTCTTT. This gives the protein CASSLRGGGRNTEAFF.

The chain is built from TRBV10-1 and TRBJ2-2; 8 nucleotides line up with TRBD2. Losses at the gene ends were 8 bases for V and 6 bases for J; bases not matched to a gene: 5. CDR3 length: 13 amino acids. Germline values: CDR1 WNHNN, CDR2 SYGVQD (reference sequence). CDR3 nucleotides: TGCGCCAGCGCGCCGGGGGGGTCCGGGGAGCTGTTTTTT. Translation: CASAPGGSGELFF.

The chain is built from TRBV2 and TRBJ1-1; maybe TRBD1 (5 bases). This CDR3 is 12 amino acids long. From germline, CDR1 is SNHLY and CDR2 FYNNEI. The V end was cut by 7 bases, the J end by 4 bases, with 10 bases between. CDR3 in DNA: TGTGCCAGCACCTCAGACAGCACTGAAGCTTTCTTT. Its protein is CASTSDSTEAFF.

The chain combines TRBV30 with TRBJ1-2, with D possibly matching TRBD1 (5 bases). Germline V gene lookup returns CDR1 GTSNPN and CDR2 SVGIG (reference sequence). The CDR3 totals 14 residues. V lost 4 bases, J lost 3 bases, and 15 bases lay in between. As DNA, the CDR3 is TGTGCCTGGACGCTAGGGGTGGAGGACTATGGCTACACCTTC. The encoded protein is CAWTLGVEDYGYTF.

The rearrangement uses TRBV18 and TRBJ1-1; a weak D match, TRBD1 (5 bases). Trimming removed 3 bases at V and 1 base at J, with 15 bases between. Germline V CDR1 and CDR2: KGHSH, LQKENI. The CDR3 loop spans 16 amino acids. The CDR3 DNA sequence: TGTGCCAGCTCACCTACCACTGGGGGGACGAACACTGAAGCTTTCTTT. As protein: CASSPTTGGTNTEAFF.

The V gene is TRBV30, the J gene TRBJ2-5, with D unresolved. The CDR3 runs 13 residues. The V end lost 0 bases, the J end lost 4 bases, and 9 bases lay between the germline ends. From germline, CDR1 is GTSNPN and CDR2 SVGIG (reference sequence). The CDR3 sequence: CAWSVLSRETQYF. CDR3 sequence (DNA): TGTGCCTGGAGTGTACTCTCGCGAGAGACCCAGTACTTC.

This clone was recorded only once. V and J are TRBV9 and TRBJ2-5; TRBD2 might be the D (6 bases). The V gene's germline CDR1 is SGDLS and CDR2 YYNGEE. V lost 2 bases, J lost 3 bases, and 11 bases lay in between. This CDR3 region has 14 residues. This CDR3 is CASSVGGLKETQYF. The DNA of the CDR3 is TGTGCCAGCAGCGTCGGGGGATTAAAAGAGACCCAGTACTTC.

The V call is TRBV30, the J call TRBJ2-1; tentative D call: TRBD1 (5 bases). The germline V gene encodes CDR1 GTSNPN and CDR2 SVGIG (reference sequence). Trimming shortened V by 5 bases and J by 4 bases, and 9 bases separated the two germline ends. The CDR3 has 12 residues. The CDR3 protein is CAWQGFYNEQFF. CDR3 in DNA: TGTGCCTGGCAGGGCTTTTACAATGAGCAGTTCTTC. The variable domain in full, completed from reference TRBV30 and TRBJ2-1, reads SQTIHQWPATLVQPVGSPLSLECTVEGTSNPNLYWYRQAAGRGLQLLFYSVGIGQISSEVPQNLSASRPQDRQFILSSKKLLLSDSGFYLCAWQGFYNEQFFGPGTRLTVL.

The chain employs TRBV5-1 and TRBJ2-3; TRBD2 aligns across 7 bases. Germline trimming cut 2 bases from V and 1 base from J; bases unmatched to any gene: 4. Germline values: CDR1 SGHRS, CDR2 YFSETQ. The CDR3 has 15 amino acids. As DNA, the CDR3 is TGCGCCAGCAGCTTCCGGGCGGGAGGCACAGATACGCAGTATTTT. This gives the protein CASSFRAGGTDTQYF.

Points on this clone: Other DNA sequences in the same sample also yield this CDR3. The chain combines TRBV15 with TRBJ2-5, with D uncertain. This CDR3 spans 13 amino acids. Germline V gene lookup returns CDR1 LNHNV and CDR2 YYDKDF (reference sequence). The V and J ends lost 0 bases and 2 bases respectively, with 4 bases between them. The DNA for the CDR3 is TGTGCCACCAGCAGAGACAGGCAAGAGACCCAGTACTTC. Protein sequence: CATSRDRQETQYF.

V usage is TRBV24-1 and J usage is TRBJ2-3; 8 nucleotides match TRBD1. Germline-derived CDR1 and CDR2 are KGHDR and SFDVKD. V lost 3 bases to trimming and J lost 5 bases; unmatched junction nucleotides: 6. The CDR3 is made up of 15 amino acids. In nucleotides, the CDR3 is TGTGCCACCAGTGATGCCCAGGGGGCCGGAGATACGCAGTATTTT. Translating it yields CATSDAQGAGDTQYF.

In DNA form, the CDR3 reads TGTGCCAGCAGCTTAGTTGGCAATGAGCAGTTCTTC. Its protein is CASSLVGNEQFF. The V call is TRBV7-9, the J call TRBJ2-1; D uncertain. Germline CDR1 SEHNR, CDR2 FQNEAQ (reference sequence). The V gene lost 1 base and the J gene lost 6 bases, with 4 bases spanning the gap. The CDR3 consists of 12 residues.

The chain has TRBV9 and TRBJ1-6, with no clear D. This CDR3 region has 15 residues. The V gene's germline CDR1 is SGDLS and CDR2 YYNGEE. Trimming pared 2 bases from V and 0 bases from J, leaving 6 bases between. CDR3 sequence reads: CASSVGSSYNSPLHF. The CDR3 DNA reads TGTGCCAGCAGCGTGGGCAGCTCCTATAATTCACCCCTCCACTTT.

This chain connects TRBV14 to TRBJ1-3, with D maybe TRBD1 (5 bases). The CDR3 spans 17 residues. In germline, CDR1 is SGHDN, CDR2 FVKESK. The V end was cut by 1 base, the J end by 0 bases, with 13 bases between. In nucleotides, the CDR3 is TGTGCCAGCAGCCAAGGTGGGGGACCGAGCTCTGGAAACACCATATATTTT. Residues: CASSQGGGPSSGNTIYF.

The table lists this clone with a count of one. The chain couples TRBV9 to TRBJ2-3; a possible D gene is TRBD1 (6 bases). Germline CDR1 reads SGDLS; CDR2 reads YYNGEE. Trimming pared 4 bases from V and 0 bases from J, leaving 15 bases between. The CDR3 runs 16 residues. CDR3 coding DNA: TGTGCCAGCAGCCCCCGAGCAGGGGCTAGCACAGATACGCAGTATTTT. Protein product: CASSPRAGASTDTQYF.

Here the CDR3 reads CASSSPPGRFREKLFF. Written as DNA, the CDR3 is TGTGCCAGCAGTAGCCCTCCAGGGCGGTTCCGTGAAAAACTGTTTTTT. The chain has TRBV6-6 and TRBJ1-4; D possibly corresponds to TRBD1 (5 bases). This CDR3 comprises 16 residues. The germline CDR1 and CDR2 sequences are MNHNY and SVGAGI (reference sequence). Trimming shortened V by 5 bases and J by 7 bases, and 20 bases separated the two germline ends.

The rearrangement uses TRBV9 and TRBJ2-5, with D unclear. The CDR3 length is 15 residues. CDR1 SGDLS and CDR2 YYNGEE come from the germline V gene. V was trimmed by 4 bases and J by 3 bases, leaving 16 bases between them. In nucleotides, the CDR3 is TGTGCCAGCAGCATAGGCCGGGCTGACGAAGAGACCCAGTACTTC. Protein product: CASSIGRADEETQYF.

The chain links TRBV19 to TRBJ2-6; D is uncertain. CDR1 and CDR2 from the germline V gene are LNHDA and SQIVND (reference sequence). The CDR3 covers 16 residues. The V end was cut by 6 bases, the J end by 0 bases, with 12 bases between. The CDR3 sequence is CASRASGSSGANVLTF. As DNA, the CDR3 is TGTGCCAGTAGAGCGTCAGGAAGCTCTGGGGCCAACGTCCTGACTTTC.

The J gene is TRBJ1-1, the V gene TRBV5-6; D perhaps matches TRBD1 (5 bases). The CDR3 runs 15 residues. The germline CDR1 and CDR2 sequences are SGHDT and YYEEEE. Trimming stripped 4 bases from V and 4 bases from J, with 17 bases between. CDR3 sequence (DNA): TGTGCCAGCAGCCCACGCAGGGTGCTGGGCACTGAAGCTTTCTTT. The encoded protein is CASSPRRVLGTEAFF.

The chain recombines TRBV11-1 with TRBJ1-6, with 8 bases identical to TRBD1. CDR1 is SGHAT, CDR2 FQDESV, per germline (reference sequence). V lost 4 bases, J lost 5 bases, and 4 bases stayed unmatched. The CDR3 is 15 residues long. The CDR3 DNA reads TGTGCCAGCAGCTCCTCGACAGGGGATAATTCACCCCTCCACTTT. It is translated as CASSSSTGDNSPLHF.

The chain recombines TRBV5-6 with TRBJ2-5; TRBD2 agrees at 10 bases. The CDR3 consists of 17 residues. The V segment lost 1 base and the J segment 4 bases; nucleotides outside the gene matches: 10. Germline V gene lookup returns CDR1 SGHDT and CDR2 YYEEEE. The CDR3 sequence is CASSLYTGAGGRETQYF. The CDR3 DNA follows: TGTGCCAGCAGCTTGTATACGGGAGCGGGGGGGCGAGAGACCCAGTACTTC.

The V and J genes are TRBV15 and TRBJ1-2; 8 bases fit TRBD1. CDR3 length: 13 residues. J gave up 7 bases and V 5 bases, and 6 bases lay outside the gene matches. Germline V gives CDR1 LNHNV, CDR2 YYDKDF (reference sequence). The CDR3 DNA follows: TGTGCCACCAGCCAGGACAGGGAGGGTGGCTACACCTTC. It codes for CATSQDREGGYTF.

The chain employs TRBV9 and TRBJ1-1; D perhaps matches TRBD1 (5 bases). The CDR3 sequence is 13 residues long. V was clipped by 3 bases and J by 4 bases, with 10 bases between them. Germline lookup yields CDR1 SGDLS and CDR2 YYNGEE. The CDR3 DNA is TGTGCCAGCAGCGGGGGGAGTTTCACTGAAGCTTTCTTT. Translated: CASSGGSFTEAFF.

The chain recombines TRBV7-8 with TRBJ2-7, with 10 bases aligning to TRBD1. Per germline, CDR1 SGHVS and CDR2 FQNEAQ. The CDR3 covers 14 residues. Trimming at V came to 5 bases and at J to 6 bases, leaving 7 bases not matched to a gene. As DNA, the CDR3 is TGTGCCAGCAGCACTACGACAGGGGGCACCGAGCAGTACGTC. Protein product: CASSTTTGGTEQYV.

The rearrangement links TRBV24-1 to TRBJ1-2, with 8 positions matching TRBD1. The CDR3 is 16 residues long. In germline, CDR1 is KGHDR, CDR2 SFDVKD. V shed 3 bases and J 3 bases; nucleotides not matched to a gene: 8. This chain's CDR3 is CATSDPGGRGDYGYTF. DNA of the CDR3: TGTGCCACCAGTGATCCAGGGGGCCGGGGTGACTATGGCTACACCTTC.

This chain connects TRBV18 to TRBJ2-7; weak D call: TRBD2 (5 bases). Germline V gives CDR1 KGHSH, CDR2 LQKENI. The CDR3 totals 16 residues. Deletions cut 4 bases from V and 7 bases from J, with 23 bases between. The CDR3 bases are TGTGCCAGCTCACTCGGGATAGGGTCAAGTTCGGGAGAGCAGTACGTC. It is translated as CASSLGIGSSSGEQYV.

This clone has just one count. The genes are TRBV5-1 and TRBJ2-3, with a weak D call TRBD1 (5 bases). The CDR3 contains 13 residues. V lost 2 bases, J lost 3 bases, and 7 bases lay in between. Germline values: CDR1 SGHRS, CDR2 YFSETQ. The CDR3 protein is CASSLGETDTQYF. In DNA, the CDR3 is TGCGCCAGCAGCTTAGGGGAAACAGATACGCAGTATTTT.